This paragraph covers one TCR beta chain sequence. What it binds is not known. Generated by immunoSEQ multiplex PCR, the TCRdb table keeps only in-frame clones and is missing some. The table has under 80,000 clones, roughly 85% seen once; the top ten hold approximately 2%. These data come from a study of OX40 agonist ivuxolimab in advanced cancers. About the research overall: Patients undergoing dose escalation presented with hepatocellular carcinoma, melanoma, renal cell or head and neck cancer. Three patients showed partial responses: one hepatocellular carcinoma and two cutaneous melanoma cases.

General study findings and limits: At 0.1 to 3.0 mg/kg, clonal expansion of CD4+ and CD8+ blood T cells had occurred by week 6. The average count of expanded clones was higher among CD8+ T cells than among CD4+.

Sample: CD4+ or CD8+ T cells sorted from blood, taken in a trial of the OX40 agonist ivuxolimab. The TCR comes from an adult with an advanced solid tumor such as melanoma, head and neck, liver or kidney cancer.

The CDR3 reads CASSYAKGSSEQFF. CDR3 coding DNA: TGTGCCAGCAGTTACGCGAAGGGGAGTTCTGAGCAGTTCTTC. This chain joins TRBV6-5 and TRBJ2-1, with D perhaps being TRBD1 or TRBD2 (5 bases each). CDR1 is MNHEY, CDR2 SVGAGI, per germline. The CDR3 is made up of 14 amino acids. Deletions cut 2 bases from V and 9 bases from J, with 14 bases between.